Below are 2 T cell receptor beta chains sequenced from a single sample in a study of OX40 agonist ivuxolimab in advanced cancers. Sequenced by immunoSEQ multiplex PCR; TCRdb stores in-frame clones only, minus some. The data show approximately 62,000 clones, nearly 95% seen once. The specimen was CD4+ or CD8+ T cells sorted from blood, collected in a trial of the OX40 agonist ivuxolimab. The receptor set was obtained from an adult with an advanced solid tumor such as melanoma, head and neck, liver or kidney cancer.

The gene calls are TRBV30 and TRBJ2-7, with 7 bases fitting TRBD1. J gave up 4 bases and V 3 bases, and 15 bases lay outside the gene matches. CDR3 length equals 16 residues. Germline V gene data show CDR1 as GTSNPN and CDR2 as SVGIG (reference sequence). CDR3 in amino acids: CAWSVPHRGIRYEQYF. The DNA for the CDR3 is TGTGCCTGGAGCGTGCCCCACAGGGGTATAAGGTACGAGCAGTACTTC.

This chain uses TRBV6-4 with TRBJ2-1, with 8 bases aligning to TRBD1. From germline, CDR1 is MRHNA and CDR2 SNTAGT. The V segment lost 3 bases and the J segment 9 bases; nucleotides outside the gene matches: 13. The length of the CDR3 is 16 residues. CDR3 residues: CASSEPRQGAGLEQFF. In DNA form, the CDR3 reads TGTGCCAGCAGTGAACCCCGGCAGGGGGCCGGTCTTGAGCAGTTCTTC.